This T cell receptor (beta chain) was observed in a study of T-cell reconstitution after alpha-beta-depleted transplantation in children. Unique molecular identifiers were incorporated when the TCRbeta library was constructed. TCRdb used MiXCR to reprocess the PCR reads, holding one entry per CDR3 protein. Among fewer than 550,000 distinct CDR3 sequences listed, 10% to 12% were seen once. The CDR3 totals 15 residues. V shed 8 bases and J 4 bases; nucleotides not matched to a gene: 9. CDR1 and CDR2 (germline): MNHEY, SMNVEV (reference sequence). General study findings and limits: Reported findings indicate that, about two months after transplant, alpha-beta T cells came from several hundred expanded clones, which were derived from non-depleted graft cells. From newly produced T cells came most of the T-cell counts and diversity one year after transplant. Surviving recipient T cells and thymic progenitors produced the high day-60 TCRbeta diversity seen in some patients.

This clonotype was seen a few times. Its antigen is not known. The clonotype comes from a female patient younger than 10 who had a stem cell transplant for aplastic anemia, so the T cells may come from the graft donor. V and J are TRBV27 and TRBJ2-5, with TRBD1 identical over 11 bases. Sample: PBMCs, mostly from graft donor cells, taken 180 days after TCRalphabeta/CD19-depleted stem cell transplant. The DNA for the CDR3 is TGTGCCAGCGGCTATATCGGACAGGGGGCAGAGACCCAGTACTTC. Amino acid sequence: CASGYIGQGAETQYF.